Presented here are 32 T cell receptor beta chains from one specimen sequenced in a study of tumor-infiltrating lymphocytes in localized non-small cell lung cancer. Repertoires were generated with immunoSEQ multiplex PCR, while TCRdb's copy carries only in-frame clones and drops some. The repertoire holds approximately 15,000 clones, with around 81% as singletons. The sample taken for sequencing was uninvolved lung tissue not adjacent to the tumor. These receptors came from a human donor with non-small cell lung cancer.

The chain uses TRBV7-2 and TRBJ1-2; D gene ambiguous. This CDR3 spans 12 amino acids. Germline V gene data show CDR1 as SGHTA and CDR2 as FQGNSA. CDR3 nucleotides: TGTGCGAGGCAGACGCTCTCGGACGGCTACACCTTC. Translated: CARQTLSDGYTF.

The chain has TRBV19 and TRBJ2-5, with 10 bases that match TRBD2. With V trimmed by 2 bases and J by 4 bases, 1 base remained unmatched. The CDR3 totals 14 residues. Looked up from germline, CDR1 is LNHDA and CDR2 is SQIVND (reference sequence). This CDR3 is CASSILAGAETQYF. In DNA, the CDR3 is TGTGCCAGTAGTATACTAGCGGGAGCAGAGACCCAGTACTTC.

The chain employs TRBV5-4 and TRBJ1-1; 8 bases are a match to TRBD1. The ends lost 4 bases at V and 3 bases at J; junction bases unmatched: 8. CDR1 is SGHNT and CDR2 is YYREEE in the germline V gene (reference sequence). The CDR3 extends over 15 amino acids. CDR3 nucleotide sequence: TGTGCCAGCAGCGCCGGGACAGGATGGGACACTGAAGCTTTCTTT. Amino acids: CASSAGTGWDTEAFF.

The chain has TRBV27 and TRBJ2-1; TRBD2 agrees at 7 bases. Germline CDR1 is MNHEY and CDR2 is SMNVEV (reference sequence). Trimming cost V 6 bases and J 8 bases; bases outside gene matches: 16. The CDR3 length is 16 residues. The CDR3 nucleotides are TGTGCCAGCAGACCCCTCCCGGGACTATCAGGAGATGAGCAGTTCTTC. This sequence encodes CASRPLPGLSGDEQFF.

The genes are TRBV2 and TRBJ2-5, with 7 bases identical to TRBD1. This CDR3 spans 16 amino acids. Germline trimming cut 7 bases from V and 1 base from J; bases unmatched to any gene: 12. In germline, CDR1 is SNHLY, CDR2 FYNNEI. This chain's CDR3 is CASTRTGSSSQETQYF. The CDR3 DNA is TGTGCCAGCACGAGGACAGGATCCTCCAGCCAAGAGACCCAGTACTTC.

This clone showed up just a few times. This chain uses TRBV5-1 with TRBJ2-3, with D unclear. Between the trimmed V and J ends, which lost 1 base and 2 bases, there was a span of 8 bases. Germline assignment: CDR1 SGHRS and CDR2 YFSETQ. The CDR3 is 14 amino acids. The CDR3 DNA is TGCGCCAGCAGCTTGACGGTGGCCACAGATACGCAGTATTTT. The encoded protein is CASSLTVATDTQYF.

The chain joins TRBV30 to TRBJ1-1; D uncertain. V was shortened by 5 bases and J by 1 base, with 11 bases between the two germline ends. The length of the CDR3 is 13 residues. CDR1 is GTSNPN and CDR2 is SVGIG in the germline V gene (reference sequence). In DNA, the CDR3 is TGTGCCTGGGCCAAAGGATCGAACACTGAAGCTTTCTTT. Amino acid sequence: CAWAKGSNTEAFF.

This chain joins TRBV23-1 and TRBJ2-7; D possibly corresponds to TRBD1 (6 bases). TRBV23-1 is annotated as an ORF whose role is uncertain. Trimming cost V 6 bases and J 7 bases, with 43 bases left between them. This CDR3 spans 22 amino acids. The chain's CDR3 is CASSRFLRDTRTEPLIRCEQYF. CDR3 nucleotide sequence: TGCGCCAGCAGCCGATTTCTCCGGGACACTAGAACAGAACCCCTAATTAGGTGTGAGCAGTACTTC.

J is TRBJ1-5 and V is TRBV19, with unresolved D. The germline gives CDR1 LNHDA, CDR2 SQIVND (reference sequence). This CDR3 region has 14 residues. With 5 bases removed from V and 7 bases from J, the gap between germline ends came to 15 bases. As DNA, the CDR3 is TGTGCCAGTAGTGCCTTCAGGTGGGGACAGCCCCAGCATTTT. Translation: CASSAFRWGQPQHF.

The CDR3 sequence: CASSLGTSGFTDTQYF. For the CDR3, the DNA is TGCGCCAGCAGCCTCGGGACTAGCGGTTTCACAGATACGCAGTATTTT. The V call is TRBV5-1, the J call TRBJ2-3; 11 bases agree with TRBD2. Germline V gene data show CDR1 as SGHRS and CDR2 as YFSETQ. The length of the CDR3 is 16 residues. V trimming: 4 bases; J trimming: 2 bases; junction bases outside the gene matches: 6.

The chain combines TRBV27 with TRBJ2-7; D is undetermined. This CDR3 comprises 14 residues. Germline V gene data show CDR1 as MNHEY and CDR2 as SMNVEV (reference sequence). Trimming shortened V by 2 bases and J by 0 bases, and 8 bases separated the two germline ends. The CDR3 protein is CASSLKGYSYEQYF. The CDR3 coding sequence is TGTGCCAGCAGTTTAAAGGGATACTCCTACGAGCAGTACTTC.

V and J are TRBV20-1 and TRBJ2-3; no reliable D call. V lost 6 bases and J 6 bases, leaving 10 bases between the germline ends. This CDR3 spans 11 amino acids. CDR1 is DFQATT, CDR2 SNEGSKA, per germline (reference sequence). CDR3 amino acids: CSAPNGDTQYF. The CDR3 DNA reads as TGCAGTGCGCCGAACGGGGATACGCAGTATTTT.

CDR3 loop: CAWSEGSGGAGELFF. Here the CDR3 DNA reads TGTGCCTGGAGTGAGGGGAGCGGGGGAGCCGGGGAGCTGTTTTTT. V gene TRBV30 combines with J gene TRBJ2-2; 8 bases map to TRBD2. The CDR3 length is 15 residues. J lost 6 bases, V lost 1 base, and 7 bases had no gene match. Germline CDR1 reads GTSNPN; CDR2 reads SVGIG (reference sequence). The whole variable domain, remainder taken from reference TRBV30 and TRBJ2-2, is SQTIHQWPATLVQPVGSPLSLECTVEGTSNPNLYWYRQAAGRGLQLLFYSVGIGQISSEVPQNLSASRPQDRQFILSSKKLLLSDSGFYLCAWSEGSGGAGELFFGEGSRLTVL.

The table lists this clone with a few counts. The rearrangement links TRBV4-1 to TRBJ1-5, with a possible D match to TRBD1 (6 bases). Germline V gene sequence: CDR1 MGHRA, CDR2 YSYEKL. The V and J ends lost 2 bases and 4 bases respectively, with 15 bases between them. The CDR3 covers 16 residues. DNA for the CDR3: TGCGCCAGCAGCCAAACTAACCGCAGGGGAAATCAGCCCCAGCATTTT. It translates to CASSQTNRRGNQPQHF.

This clone is medium-sized within its sample. The J gene is TRBJ2-7, the V gene TRBV9; perhaps TRBD1 as D (6 bases). Trimming removed 0 bases from V and 6 bases from J, with 13 bases in between. The CDR3 runs 14 residues. Germline V gene data show CDR1 as SGDLS and CDR2 as YYNGEE. CDR3 coding DNA: TGTGCCAGCAGCGTAGCTACAACAGGGAGCGAGCAGTACTTC. The encoded protein is CASSVATTGSEQYF.

This chain links TRBV5-1 with TRBJ2-6, with D possibly being TRBD2 (5 bases). This CDR3 is built from 16 residues. Germline CDR1 is SGHRS and CDR2 is YFSETQ. Trimming pared 2 bases from V and 0 bases from J, leaving 9 bases between. CDR3 region: CASSFGDISGANVLTF. The CDR3 bases are TGCGCCAGCAGCTTCGGGGATATCTCTGGGGCCAACGTCCTGACTTTC.

The CDR3 DNA is TGTGCCAGTAGTAGGGGACAGGGAAGCAATCAGCCCCAGCATTTT. Translating it yields CASSRGQGSNQPQHF. The V gene is TRBV19, the J gene TRBJ1-5; 9 bases align to TRBD1. The CDR3 consists of 15 residues. Germline V lookup: CDR1 LNHDA, CDR2 SQIVND (reference sequence). J lost 1 base, V lost 4 bases, and 2 bases had no gene match.

CDR3 sequence (DNA): TGTGCCAGCAGCTACACCTACTCTGGAAACACCATATATTTT. Protein sequence: CASSYTYSGNTIYF. V and J are TRBV5-6 and TRBJ1-3, with D unresolved. The V end lost 3 bases, the J end lost 0 bases, and 7 bases lay between the germline ends. The V gene's germline CDR1 is SGHDT and CDR2 YYEEEE. CDR3 length: 14 residues. Supplemented by reference TRBV5-6 and TRBJ1-3, the full variable domain reads DAGVTQSPTHLIKTRGQQVTLRCSPKSGHDTVSWYQQALGQGPQFIFQYYEEEERQRGNFPDRFSGHQFPNYSSELNVNALLLGDSALYLCASSYTYSGNTIYFGEGSWLTVV.

The chain employs TRBV6-1 and TRBJ2-7, with 9 bases matching TRBD1. CDR1 is MNHNS, CDR2 SASEGT, per germline. J gave up 9 bases and V 5 bases, and 11 bases lay outside the gene matches. The CDR3 extends over 14 amino acids. The CDR3 is CASSSLDRGLWQYF. The DNA of the CDR3 is TGTGCCAGCAGTTCCCTGGACAGGGGACTTTGGCAGTACTTC.

The J gene is TRBJ2-3, the V gene TRBV10-1; D is perhaps TRBD2 (5 bases). The V and J ends lost 2 bases and 8 bases respectively, with 11 bases between them. Germline V gene sequence: CDR1 WNHNN, CDR2 SYGVQD (reference sequence). The CDR3 has 13 amino acids. The CDR3 coding sequence is TGCGCCAGCAGTGAGACGGGGTCGGGTACGCAGTATTTT. Encoded protein: CASSETGSGTQYF.

The CDR3 nucleotides read TGTGCCAGCAGTTTAATGACCAATGAGCAGTTCTTC. Encoded protein: CASSLMTNEQFF. J is TRBJ2-1 and V is TRBV2; D is unclear. V was cut by 5 bases and J by 6 bases, with 8 bases left in between. Per germline, CDR1 SNHLY and CDR2 FYNNEI. CDR3 length equals 12 residues.

The CDR3 DNA follows: TGTGCCAGTAGTACTGGGGGCAGGGAGGGGAGTTATGGCTACACCTTC. Protein: CASSTGGREGSYGYTF. The rearrangement uses TRBV19 and TRBJ1-2; possibly TRBD1 for D (6 bases). In germline, CDR1 is LNHDA, CDR2 SQIVND (reference sequence). The germline V and J ends were trimmed by 4 bases and 5 bases, with 20 bases remaining between them. The CDR3 runs to 16 residues.

This clone was recorded a few times. This chain uses TRBV2 with TRBJ2-3, with D unresolved. There are 12 residues in the CDR3. CDR1 is SNHLY, CDR2 FYNNEI, per germline. The ends were cut back, 8 bases at V and 11 bases at J, with 17 bases in the middle. The CDR3 protein is CASSTPAFEQYF. The CDR3 DNA sequence: TGTGCCAGCTCGACCCCAGCGTTCGAGCAGTATTTT.

This clone appeared a single time. The chain carries TRBV7-2 and TRBJ2-1; D not certain. The V gene lost 4 bases and the J gene lost 4 bases, with 8 bases spanning the gap. CDR1 and CDR2 (germline): SGHTA, FQGNSA. This CDR3 comprises 13 residues. CDR3 in amino acids: CASSSGGYNEQFF. The DNA for the CDR3 is TGTGCCAGCAGCTCCGGCGGTTACAATGAGCAGTTCTTC.

V usage is TRBV7-2 and J usage is TRBJ1-1, with D possibly TRBD1 on 5 matching bases. The germline CDR1 and CDR2 sequences are SGHTA and FQGNSA. CDR3 length: 13 residues. Trimming shortened V by 6 bases and J by 1 base, and 9 bases separated the two germline ends. DNA of the CDR3: TGTGCCAGCAGAAAAGGGGCGAACACTGAAGCTTTCTTT. It is translated as CASRKGANTEAFF.

This clone was counted between two and nine times. The chain carries TRBV4-2 and TRBJ1-1; D might be TRBD1 (5 bases). The CDR3 totals 14 residues. In germline, CDR1 is LGHNA, CDR2 YNFKEQ. V was pared by 4 bases and J by 0 bases, with 9 bases between. CDR3 amino acids: CASSPGHMNTEAFF. In nucleotides, the CDR3 is TGTGCCAGCAGCCCCGGACATATGAACACTGAAGCTTTCTTT.

CDR3 sequence reads: CASSMEPAGNTIYF. The CDR3 coding sequence is TGTGCCAGCAGCATGGAGCCAGCGGGAAACACCATATATTTT. The chain has TRBV5-6 and TRBJ1-3; D unresolved. V gave up 4 bases and J gave up 4 bases, with 12 bases separating them. The CDR3 contains 14 residues. CDR1 is SGHDT, CDR2 YYEEEE, per germline.

This clone was recorded only once. The gene calls are TRBV27 and TRBJ2-4; D assignment may be TRBD1 or TRBD2 (6 bases each). V was trimmed by 5 bases and J by 6 bases, leaving 11 bases between them. Germline CDR1 MNHEY, CDR2 SMNVEV (reference sequence). The CDR3 is made up of 13 amino acids. CDR3 sequence (DNA): TGTGCCAGCAGTAGGGGGGTCGGAAACATTCAGTACTTC. Translated: CASSRGVGNIQYF.

This clone was recorded once. V usage is TRBV9 and J usage is TRBJ1-2; no clear D. The CDR3 is 14 amino acids. V shed 0 bases and J shed 4 bases, with 10 bases lying between them. The germline V gene has CDR1 SGDLS and CDR2 YYNGEE. CDR3: CASSVDYRGYGYTF. The CDR3 nucleotides read TGTGCCAGCAGCGTAGACTACAGAGGCTATGGCTACACCTTC.

In its sample, this clone is medium-sized. V and J are TRBV5-1 and TRBJ2-3; 10 nucleotides line up with TRBD1. Germline CDR1 reads SGHRS; CDR2 reads YFSETQ. J lost 0 bases, V lost 5 bases, and 9 bases had no gene match. The CDR3 is 17 residues long. The CDR3 here is CASSSDRGYSSTDTQYF. The CDR3 nucleotides read TGCGCCAGCAGTTCGGACAGGGGGTACTCTAGCACAGATACGCAGTATTTT.

As regards this clone: The junction shows a germline mismatch at one end, possibly a read error. Other DNA sequences in this specimen translate into the identical CDR3. The chain recombines TRBV7-6 with TRBJ1-2, with a tentative D call TRBD1 (5 bases). The CDR3 extends over 12 amino acids. Germline loops: CDR1 SGHVS, CDR2 FNYEAQ. The CDR3 loop reads CASSAGDYGYTF. The CDR3 DNA follows: TGTGCCAGCAGCGCCGGGGACTACGGCTACACCTTC.

This chain uses TRBV11-2 with TRBJ1-1, with a weak D call TRBD1 (6 bases). The CDR3 is made up of 11 amino acids. The V gene lost 8 bases and the J gene lost 8 bases, with 12 bases spanning the gap. From germline, CDR1 is SGHAT and CDR2 FQNNGV. The CDR3: CASSRGGEAFF. The CDR3 coding sequence is TGTGCCAGCTCCAGGGGCGGAGAAGCTTTCTTT.